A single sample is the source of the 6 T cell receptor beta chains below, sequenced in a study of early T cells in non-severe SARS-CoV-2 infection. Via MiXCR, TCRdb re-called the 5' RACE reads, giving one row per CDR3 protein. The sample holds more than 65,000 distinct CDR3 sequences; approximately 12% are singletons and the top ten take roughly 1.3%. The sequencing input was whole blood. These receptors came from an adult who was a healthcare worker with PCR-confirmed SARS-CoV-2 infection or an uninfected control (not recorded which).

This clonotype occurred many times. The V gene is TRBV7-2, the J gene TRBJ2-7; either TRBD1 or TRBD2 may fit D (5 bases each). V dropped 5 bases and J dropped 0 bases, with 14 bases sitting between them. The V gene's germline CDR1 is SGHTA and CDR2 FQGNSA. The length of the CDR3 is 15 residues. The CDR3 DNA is TGTGCCAGCAGCACAGAGGGACGTATCTCCTACGAGCAGTACTTC. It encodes CASSTEGRISYEQYF.

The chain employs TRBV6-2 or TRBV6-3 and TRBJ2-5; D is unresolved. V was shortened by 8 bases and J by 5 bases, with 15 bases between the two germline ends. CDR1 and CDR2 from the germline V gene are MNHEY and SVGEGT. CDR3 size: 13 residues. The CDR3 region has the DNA TGTGCCAGCGCATCAGGACGATATGAGACCCAGTACTTC. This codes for CASASGRYETQYF.

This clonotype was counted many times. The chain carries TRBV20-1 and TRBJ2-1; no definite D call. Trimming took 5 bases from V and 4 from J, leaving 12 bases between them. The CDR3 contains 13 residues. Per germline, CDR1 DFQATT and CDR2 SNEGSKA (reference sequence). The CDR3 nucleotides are TGCAGTGCTCCTGTAGCAGAGTACAATGAGCAGTTCTTC. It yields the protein CSAPVAEYNEQFF.

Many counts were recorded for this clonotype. CDR3 nucleotide sequence: TGTGCCAGCAGCTACAGACAGGGGCAGATAGATACGCAGTATTTT. Encoded protein: CASSYRQGQIDTQYF. V gene TRBV7-2 combines with J gene TRBJ2-3; 8 nucleotides match TRBD1. This CDR3 contains 15 residues. Germline CDR1 is SGHTA and CDR2 is FQGNSA. Trimming removed 4 bases from V and 5 bases from J; junction bases left unmatched: 8. Together with reference TRBV7-2 and TRBJ2-3, the CDR3 gives the full variable domain: GAGVSQSPSNKVTEKGKDVELRCDPISGHTALYWYRQSLGQGLEFLIYFQGNSAPDKSGLPSDRFSAERTGGSVSTLTIQRTQQEDSAVYLCASSYRQGQIDTQYFGPGTRLTVL.

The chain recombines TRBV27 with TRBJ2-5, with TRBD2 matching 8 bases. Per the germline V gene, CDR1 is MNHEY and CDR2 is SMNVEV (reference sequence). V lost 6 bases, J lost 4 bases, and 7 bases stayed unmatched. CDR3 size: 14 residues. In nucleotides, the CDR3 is TGTGCCAGCAGCTATTCGGGAGGGCCAGAGACCCAGTACTTC. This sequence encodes CASSYSGGPETQYF.

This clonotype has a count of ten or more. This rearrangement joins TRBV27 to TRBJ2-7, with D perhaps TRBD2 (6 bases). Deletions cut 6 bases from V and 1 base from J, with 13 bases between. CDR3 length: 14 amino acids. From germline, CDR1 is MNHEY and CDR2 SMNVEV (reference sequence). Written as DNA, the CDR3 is TGTGCCAGCAGCGGGACGGGAGTTTCCTACGAGCAGTACTTC. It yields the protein CASSGTGVSYEQYF.